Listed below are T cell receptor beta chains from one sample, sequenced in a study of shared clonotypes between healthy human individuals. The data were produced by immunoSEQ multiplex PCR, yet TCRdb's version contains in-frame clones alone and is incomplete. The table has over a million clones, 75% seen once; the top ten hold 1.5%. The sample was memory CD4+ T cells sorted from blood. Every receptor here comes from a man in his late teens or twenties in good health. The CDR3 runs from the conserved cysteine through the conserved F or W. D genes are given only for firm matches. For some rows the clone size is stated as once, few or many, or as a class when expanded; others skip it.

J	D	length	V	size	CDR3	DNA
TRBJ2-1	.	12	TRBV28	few	CASSFLKGEQFF	TGTGCCAGCAGTTTCCTCAAAGGTGAGCAGTTCTTC
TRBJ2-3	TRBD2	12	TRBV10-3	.	CAIGASGGLEYF	TGTGCCATCGGGGCTAGCGGGGGGCTGGAGTATTTT
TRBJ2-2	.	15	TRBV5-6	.	CASSFGGSNTGELFF	TGTGCCAGCAGCTTCGGGGGCTCCAACACCGGGGAGCTGTTTTTT
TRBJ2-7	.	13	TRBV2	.	CASDSGNSYEQYF	TGTGCCAGCGATTCCGGGAACAGCTACGAGCAGTACTTC
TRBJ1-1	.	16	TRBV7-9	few	CASSLGPLGQDPGAFF	TGTGCCAGCAGCTTAGGGCCGTTGGGGCAGGACCCGGGAGCTTTCTTT
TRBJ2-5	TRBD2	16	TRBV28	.	CASSSDGLAGKKTQYF	TGTGCCAGCAGTTCCGATGGACTAGCGGGGAAGAAGACCCAGTACTTC
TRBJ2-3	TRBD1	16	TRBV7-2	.	CASSPNRGMGTDTQYF	TGTGCCAGCAGCCCGAACAGGGGTATGGGCACAGATACGCAGTATTTT
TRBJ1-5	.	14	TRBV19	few	CASKGGQKQTAQHF	TGTGCCAGTAAGGGAGGGCAGAAACAAACAGCCCAGCATTTT
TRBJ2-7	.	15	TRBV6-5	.	CASSYSGQLAYEQYF	TGTGCCAGCAGTTACTCGGGCCAGTTAGCCTACGAGCAGTACTTC
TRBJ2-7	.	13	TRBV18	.	CASSLPGAREQYF	TGTGCCAGCTCACTTCCAGGGGCGAGGGAGCAGTACTTC